Sequencing of this TCR beta chain was carried out in a study of OX40 agonist ivuxolimab in advanced cancers. Turning to this clone: One end of the junction fails to match germline, which may point to a read error.

Generated by immunoSEQ multiplex PCR, the TCRdb table keeps only in-frame clones and is missing some. The sample has roughly 54,000 clones, 80% to 90% seen once. Germline CDR1 reads SGHVS; CDR2 reads FQNEAQ. This CDR3 is 12 amino acids long. The sequence was obtained from an adult with an advanced solid tumor such as melanoma, head and neck, liver or kidney cancer. This chain connects TRBV7-8 to TRBJ2-7; D not certain. The sample here was CD4+ or CD8+ T cells sorted from blood, taken in a trial of the OX40 agonist ivuxolimab. The CDR3 coding sequence is TGTGCCAGCAGTTTTAACTCCTTCGAGCAGTACTTC. Its translation: CASSFNSFEQYF.